What follows describes a single TCR beta chain. The antigen remains unidentified. There are 14 residues in the CDR3. CDR1 SQVTM and CDR2 ANQGSEA come from the germline V gene. V was clipped by 4 bases and J by 2 bases; unmatched bases: 4. This sample was taken from a study of cytomegalovirus exposure and HLA in healthy donors. PCR amplification relied on 60 Vbeta primers (plus 13 Jbeta primers). The table came from immunoSEQ multiplex PCR; TCRdb's copy has only in-frame clones and leaves some out. The table includes around 170,000 clones, approximately 84% detected once. General study points: A later analysis by the authors found several of the most significant clusters apparently linked to common viral pathogens.

The chain is built from TRBV29-1 and TRBJ2-2; 7 nucleotides align to TRBD2. Sequencing was done on a sample of PBMCs. The sequence came from a girl aged 5-17 years in good health and CMV-seropositive. The CDR3 region is CSVGASGNTGELFF. The CDR3 DNA follows: TGCAGCGTTGGAGCTAGCGGAAACACCGGGGAGCTGTTTTTT.